This T cell receptor beta chain stems from a study of glioma-infiltrating T cells. Trimming removed 3 bases at V and 7 bases at J, with 13 bases between. Looked up from germline, CDR1 is MDHEN and CDR2 is SYDVKM. This CDR3 comprises 14 residues. This clonotype occurred a few times. The iRepertoire nested amplicon-rescue multiplex PCR amplified TCR alpha and beta CDR3s from RNA. TCRdb re-analysed the multiplex PCR reads in MiXCR, keeping a single row per CDR3 protein. The profile shows about 400,000 distinct CDR3 sequences, approximately 42% of them singletons. The receptor was isolated from a human donor with low-grade glioma or glioblastoma, undergoing nonglioma brain surgery, or in good health (not recorded which). Sequencing input: glioma tissue, nonneoplastic brain tissue, or PBMCs (not recorded which). This sequence joins TRBV28 and TRBJ2-1; D is unclear. DNA for the CDR3: TGTGCCAGCAGTTTTATACGCGAGAGGAATGAGCAGTTCTTC. This translates into CASSFIRERNEQFF.